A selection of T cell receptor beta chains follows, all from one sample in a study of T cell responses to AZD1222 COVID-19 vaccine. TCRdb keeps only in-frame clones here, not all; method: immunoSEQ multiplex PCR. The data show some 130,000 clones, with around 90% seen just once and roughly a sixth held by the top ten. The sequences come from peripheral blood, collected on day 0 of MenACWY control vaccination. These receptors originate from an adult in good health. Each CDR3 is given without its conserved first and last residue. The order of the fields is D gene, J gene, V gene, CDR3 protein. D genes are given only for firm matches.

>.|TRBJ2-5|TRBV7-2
ASSLAGIRETQY
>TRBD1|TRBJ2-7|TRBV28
ASRVTGDSYEQY
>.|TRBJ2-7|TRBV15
ATSRDRQGIGYEQY
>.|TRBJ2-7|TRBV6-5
ASSYSRAESYEQY
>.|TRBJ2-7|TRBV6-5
ASKDYQRVKYEQY
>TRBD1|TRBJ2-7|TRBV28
ASSGQGNEQY
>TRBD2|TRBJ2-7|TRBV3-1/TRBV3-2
ASSWSSGTPYEQY
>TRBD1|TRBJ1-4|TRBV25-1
ASSDSGTGGDEKLF
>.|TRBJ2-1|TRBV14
ASSHLSGSSYNEQF
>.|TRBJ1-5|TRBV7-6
ASSLEAGGDQPQH
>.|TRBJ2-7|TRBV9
ASSVLVRGGEQY
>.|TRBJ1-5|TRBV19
ASSIFSWTDSNQPQH
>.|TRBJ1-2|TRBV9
ASWTVNYGYT
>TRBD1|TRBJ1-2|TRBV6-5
ASSLSQGGGYT
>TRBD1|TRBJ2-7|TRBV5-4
ASSPGTGPHEQY
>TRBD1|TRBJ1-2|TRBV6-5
ASRGTGNYGYT
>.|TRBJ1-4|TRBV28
ASSSLTGGATNEKLF
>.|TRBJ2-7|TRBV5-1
ARGRDQY
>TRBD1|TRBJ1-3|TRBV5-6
ASSSGTGLSGNTIY
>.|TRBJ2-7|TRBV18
ASSRTVNYEQY
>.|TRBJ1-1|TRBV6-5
ASSYQGRSTEAF
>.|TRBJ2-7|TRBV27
ASSGRLPYEQY
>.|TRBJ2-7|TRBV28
ASSPHKVSSYEQY
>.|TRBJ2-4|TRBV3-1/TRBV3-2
ASSRSFGSGALYENIQY
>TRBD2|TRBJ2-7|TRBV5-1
ASSLGLAGPYEQY
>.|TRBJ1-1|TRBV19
ASSSGTFEAF
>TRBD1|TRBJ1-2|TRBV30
AWTDREGYGYT
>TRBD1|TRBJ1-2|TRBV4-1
ASSQQPRGGYGYT
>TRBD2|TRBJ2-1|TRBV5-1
ASSHGTTYNEQF